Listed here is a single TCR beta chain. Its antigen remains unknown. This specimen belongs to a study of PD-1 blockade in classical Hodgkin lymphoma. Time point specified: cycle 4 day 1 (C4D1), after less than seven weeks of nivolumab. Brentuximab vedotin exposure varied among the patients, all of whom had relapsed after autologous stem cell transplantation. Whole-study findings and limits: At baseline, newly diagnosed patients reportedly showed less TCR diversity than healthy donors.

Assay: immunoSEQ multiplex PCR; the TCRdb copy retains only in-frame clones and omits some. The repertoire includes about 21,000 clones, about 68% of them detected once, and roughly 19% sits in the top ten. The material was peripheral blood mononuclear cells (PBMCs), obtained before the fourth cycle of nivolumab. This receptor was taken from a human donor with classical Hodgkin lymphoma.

The CDR3 protein is CASSLGSSGSYNEQFF. CDR3 DNA: TGTGCCAGCAGCTTGGGGTCTAGCGGATCCTACAATGAGCAGTTCTTC. The V call is TRBV5-4, the J call TRBJ2-1, with 7 bases fitting TRBD2. J gave up 1 base and V 0 bases, and 4 bases lay outside the gene matches. The germline V gene has CDR1 SGHNT and CDR2 YYREEE (reference sequence). The CDR3 is 16 residues long.